This entry lists 25 T cell receptor beta chains sequenced from one sample in a study of blood T cell repertoires in COVID-19. Clones were sequenced by immunoSEQ multiplex PCR, and TCRdb holds only the in-frame ones, with some missing. Here the sample spans about 270,000 clones, over 75% being singletons. Sequencing was carried out using PBMCs or T cells enriched from blood (not recorded which). These receptors were collected from a woman aged 45-60 years with acute COVID-19.

The chain recombines TRBV10-2 with TRBJ2-3; 8 nucleotides align to TRBD2. This CDR3 is built from 19 residues. Unmatched junction bases numbered 14, after V lost 3 bases and J lost 0 bases. Germline V gives CDR1 WSHSY, CDR2 SAAADI. The CDR3 DNA reads as TGCGCCAGCAGTGATTGGCCACTCGGGGGGGGCCTTAGCACAGATACGCAGTATTTT. This translates into CASSDWPLGGGLSTDTQYF.

CDR3 in amino acids: CASSPLRRDTQYF. In nucleotides, the CDR3 is TGTGCCAGCAGCCCCCTTAGGAGGGATACGCAGTATTTT. This sequence joins TRBV6-5 and TRBJ2-3; D might be TRBD2 (5 bases). CDR1 and CDR2 (germline): MNHEY, SVGAGI. Trimming took 6 bases from V and 6 from J, leaving 13 bases between them. This CDR3 comprises 13 residues.

The CDR3 loop reads CASSIGEGSVGYTF. The DNA of the CDR3 is TGTGCCAGTAGTATAGGAGAGGGTTCTGTTGGCTACACCTTC. The chain combines TRBV19 with TRBJ1-2; D not certain. There are 14 residues in the CDR3. V shed 1 base and J shed 7 bases, with 13 bases lying between them. The V gene's germline CDR1 is LNHDA and CDR2 SQIVND (reference sequence).

This clone has a single count. This chain joins TRBV10-1 and TRBJ1-1, with D hard to call. Germline CDR1 WNHNN, CDR2 SYGVQD (reference sequence). The V end was cut by 4 bases, the J end by 1 base, with 10 bases between. The CDR3 consists of 14 residues. The CDR3 nucleotides read TGCGCCAGCAGTGTAGGGAGATCGAACACTGAAGCTTTCTTT. It is translated as CASSVGRSNTEAFF.

The chain couples TRBV5-1 to TRBJ2-5, with D maybe TRBD2 (5 bases). Trimming took off 0 bases at V and 7 bases at J, with 10 bases between the two ends. The germline gives CDR1 SGHRS, CDR2 YFSETQ. The CDR3 is 13 residues long. The CDR3 loop is CASSLEDSPTQYF. CDR3 nucleotide sequence: TGCGCCAGCAGCTTGGAGGACTCCCCGACCCAGTACTTC.

The chain couples TRBV7-2 to TRBJ1-5, with TRBD1 matching 8 bases. The CDR3 runs to 13 residues. Trimming at V came to 6 bases and at J to 11 bases, leaving 9 bases not matched to a gene. Germline V gene lookup returns CDR1 SGHTA and CDR2 FQGNSA. The DNA for the CDR3 is TGTGCCAGCAGTCCGGGACAGGTCGAATCCCAGCATTTT. It specifies CASSPGQVESQHF. The full variable domain, in which reference TRBV7-2 and TRBJ1-5 provide the parts outside the CDR3, is GAGVSQSPSNKVTEKGKDVELRCDPISGHTALYWYRQSLGQGLEFLIYFQGNSAPDKSGLPSDRFSAERTGGSVSTLTIQRTQQEDSAVYLCASSPGQVESQHFGDGTRLSIL.

The CDR3 region is CASSLRGGSGNTIYF. CDR3 DNA: TGTGCCAGCAGCTTAAGGGGGGGCTCTGGAAACACCATATATTTT. The chain recombines TRBV7-8 with TRBJ1-3; a possible D gene is TRBD1 (6 bases). CDR1 and CDR2 from the germline V gene are SGHVS and FQNEAQ. CDR3 size: 15 residues. V was shortened by 2 bases and J by 0 bases, with 8 bases between the two germline ends.

The chain carries TRBV6-1 and TRBJ1-6; TRBD1 might be the D (6 bases). Germline-derived CDR1 and CDR2 are MNHNS and SASEGT. The CDR3 runs 15 residues. Trimming removed 2 bases from V and 10 bases from J, with 15 bases in between. The CDR3 loop is CASSEFQGLWSPLHF. DNA for the CDR3: TGTGCCAGCAGTGAATTCCAGGGGTTGTGGTCACCCCTCCACTTT.

V usage is TRBV7-2 and J usage is TRBJ1-2, with 7 bases matching TRBD1. The CDR3 sequence is 14 residues long. Germline V gene data show CDR1 as SGHTA and CDR2 as FQGNSA. Losses at the gene ends were 5 bases for V and 7 bases for J; bases not matched to a gene: 10. The CDR3 DNA reads as TGTGCCAGCAGCCCTTACTCAGGGGGAGGTGGCTACACCTTC. This gives the protein CASSPYSGGGGYTF. Combining the CDR3 with reference TRBV7-2 and TRBJ1-2 gives the whole variable domain GAGVSQSPSNKVTEKGKDVELRCDPISGHTALYWYRQSLGQGLEFLIYFQGNSAPDKSGLPSDRFSAERTGGSVSTLTIQRTQQEDSAVYLCASSPYSGGGGYTFGSGTRLTVV.

This chain joins TRBV30 and TRBJ1-5; D possibly corresponds to TRBD1 (5 bases). Germline CDR1 GTSNPN, CDR2 SVGIG (reference sequence). This CDR3 comprises 12 residues. Trimming removed 1 base from V and 7 bases from J, with 8 bases in between. As DNA, the CDR3 is TGTGCCTGGAGTGGACAGCTACAGCCCCAGCATTTT. This gives the protein CAWSGQLQPQHF.

This clone was detected only once. J is TRBJ1-2 and V is TRBV9; TRBD1 matches 8 bases. Trimming took 3 bases from V and 3 from J; bases not matched to a gene: 10. There are 16 residues in the CDR3. Germline V gives CDR1 SGDLS, CDR2 YYNGEE. In DNA form, the CDR3 reads TGTGCCAGCAGCGCTTCGGACAGGGCTCTCTACTATGGCTACACCTTC. Its translation: CASSASDRALYYGYTF.

This clone has just one count. J is TRBJ1-2 and V is TRBV12-3 or TRBV12-4, with a weak D call TRBD1 (6 bases). Trimming pared 5 bases from V and 2 bases from J, leaving 6 bases between. The CDR3 spans 12 residues. This CDR3 reads CASSQGNYGYTF. The CDR3 nucleotides read TGTGCCAGCAGTCAGGGGAACTATGGCTACACCTTC.

The V and J genes are TRBV7-2 and TRBJ2-2; tentatively, D is TRBD2 (6 bases). Germline values: CDR1 SGHTA, CDR2 FQGNSA. The CDR3 has 14 residues. V lost 6 bases, J lost 0 bases, and 8 bases lay in between. The CDR3 DNA follows: TGTGCCAGCAGGGCGGGGTCGAACACCGGGGAGCTGTTTTTT. Protein sequence: CASRAGSNTGELFF. The full variable domain, completed using reference TRBV7-2 and TRBJ2-2, is GAGVSQSPSNKVTEKGKDVELRCDPISGHTALYWYRQSLGQGLEFLIYFQGNSAPDKSGLPSDRFSAERTGGSVSTLTIQRTQQEDSAVYLCASRAGSNTGELFFGEGSRLTVL.

This rearrangement joins TRBV10-3 to TRBJ1-3; D may be TRBD1 (5 bases). CDR3 size: 14 residues. V lost 5 bases, J lost 2 bases, and 10 bases lay in between. Per germline, CDR1 ENHRY and CDR2 SYGVKD. CDR3 coding DNA: TGTGCCATCAGTCTGGGGGGGGCTGGAAACACCATATATTTT. Translated: CAISLGGAGNTIYF.

J is TRBJ1-2 and V is TRBV3-1 (or the pseudogene TRBV3-2); possible D gene TRBD1, 5 bases. CDR1 is LGHDT and CDR2 is YNNKEL in the germline V gene (reference sequence). V was clipped by 1 base and J by 6 bases, with 12 bases between them. The CDR3 contains 14 residues. The CDR3 region is CASSQAAGPHGYTF. The CDR3 coding sequence is TGTGCCAGCAGCCAAGCAGCAGGGCCCCATGGCTACACCTTC.

This chain uses TRBV19 with TRBJ2-7; perhaps TRBD1 as D (5 bases). This CDR3 is 14 amino acids long. V was cut by 6 bases and J by 0 bases, with 12 bases left in between. Germline V gives CDR1 LNHDA, CDR2 SQIVND (reference sequence). The CDR3 bases are TGTGCCAGTAGACTACAGGAGAGCTCCTACGAGCAGTACTTC. It translates to CASRLQESSYEQYF.

This sequence joins TRBV7-3 and TRBJ2-6; no clear D gene. The CDR3 is made up of 15 amino acids. Trimming took off 5 bases at V and 4 bases at J, with 12 bases between the two ends. CDR1 is SGHTA and CDR2 is FQGTGA in the germline V gene. The CDR3 reads CASSGRFLGANVLTF. The CDR3 DNA sequence: TGTGCCAGCAGCGGCAGGTTCTTGGGGGCCAACGTCCTGACTTTC.

This chain uses TRBV19 with TRBJ2-3; the match to TRBD2 covers 11 bases. The CDR3 runs 16 residues. CDR1 and CDR2 from the germline V gene are LNHDA and SQIVND (reference sequence). V lost 3 bases, J lost 4 bases, and 6 bases stayed unmatched. CDR3 loop: CASSMGSGGASDTQYF. CDR3 bases: TGTGCCAGTAGTATGGGTAGCGGGGGGGCCTCAGATACGCAGTATTTT. The full variable domain, completed using reference TRBV19 and TRBJ2-3, is DGGITQSPKYLFRKEGQNVTLSCEQNLNHDAMYWYRQDPGQGLRLIYYSQIVNDFQKGDIAEGYSVSREKKESFPLTVTSAQKNPTAFYLCASSMGSGGASDTQYFGPGTRLTVL.

CDR3 in DNA: TGTGCCAGCAGCATAACCGGGACAGCCAACACTGAAGCTTTCTTT. As protein: CASSITGTANTEAFF. The chain has TRBV11-3 and TRBJ1-1; 7 bases fit TRBD1. The germline gives CDR1 SGHNT, CDR2 YENEEA. The CDR3 is made up of 15 amino acids. V trimming: 5 bases; J trimming: 2 bases; junction bases outside the gene matches: 8. Variable domain in full (rest from reference TRBV11-3 and TRBJ1-1): EAGVVQSPRYKIIEKKQPVAFWCNPISGHNTLYWYLQNLGQGPELLIRYENEEAVDDSQLPKDRFSAERLKGVDSTLKIQPAELGDSAVYLCASSITGTANTEAFFGQGTRLTVV.

The V gene is TRBV9, the J gene TRBJ1-1; no firm D call. V dropped 3 bases and J dropped 3 bases, with 9 bases sitting between them. This CDR3 has 13 residues. Germline V CDR1 and CDR2: SGDLS, YYNGEE. The DNA for the CDR3 is TGTGCCAGCAGCGACTCATCGGACACTGAAGCTTTCTTT. Translating gives CASSDSSDTEAFF.

The chain combines TRBV29-1 with TRBJ1-2; D remains ambiguous. CDR1 and CDR2 from the germline V gene are SQVTM and ANQGSEA. The length of the CDR3 is 13 residues. Trimming cost V 1 base and J 0 bases, with 6 bases left between them. CDR3 sequence: CSVEGQANYGYTF. The DNA of the CDR3 is TGCAGCGTTGAAGGACAAGCTAACTATGGCTACACCTTC.

V is TRBV5-5 and J is TRBJ1-6; 8 bases fit TRBD1. The CDR3 is 15 amino acids. With V trimmed by 4 bases and J by 5 bases, 5 bases remained unmatched. Germline V gene sequence: CDR1 SGHKS, CDR2 YYEKEE (reference sequence). DNA for the CDR3: TGTGCCAGCAGCGGTAGACAGGGGAATAATTCACCCCTCCACTTT. This translates into CASSGRQGNNSPLHF.

V is TRBV15 and J is TRBJ1-3; 7 nucleotides line up with TRBD1. CDR1 is LNHNV and CDR2 is YYDKDF in the germline V gene (reference sequence). V was clipped by 5 bases and J by 1 base; unmatched bases: 5. The CDR3 length is 15 residues. The CDR3 sequence is CATSWETGSGNTIYF. For the CDR3, the DNA is TGTGCCACCAGCTGGGAGACAGGGTCTGGAAACACCATATATTTT.

This chain links TRBV18 with TRBJ2-7; D gene ambiguous. V was cut by 4 bases and J by 5 bases, with 15 bases left in between. The germline V gene has CDR1 KGHSH and CDR2 LQKENI. The CDR3 consists of 14 residues. The CDR3 reads CASSLQAFANEQYF. The DNA of the CDR3 is TGTGCCAGCTCACTCCAGGCATTCGCGAACGAGCAGTACTTC.

V usage is TRBV19 and J usage is TRBJ1-3; the D is unclear. Germline values: CDR1 LNHDA, CDR2 SQIVND (reference sequence). The CDR3 spans 16 residues. Deletions cut 3 bases from V and 4 bases from J, with 16 bases between. The CDR3 region has the DNA TGTGCCAGTAGTATCGGGTCCTTCCCGCGGGGAAACACCATATATTTT. Protein: CASSIGSFPRGNTIYF.